The TCR beta chain under discussion was sequenced for a study of vaccination and CD4 T cells after COVID-19. At the Johns Hopkins FTIC core, DNA taken from cultured CD4+ T cells was sequenced by way of the Oncomine TCR Beta short-read assay. TCRdb reanalysed the PCR reads using MiXCR and keeps one entry per CDR3 protein. The repertoire has 11,000 or so distinct CDR3 sequences, about 45% of them found once; the top ten carry 21%. The germline V gene encodes CDR1 MDHEN and CDR2 SYDVKM. Trimming shortened V by 2 bases and J by 3 bases, and 11 bases separated the two germline ends. This CDR3 is 16 amino acids long. In regard to this clonotype: The antigen is undetermined.

Treatment specified: roughly nine-day PBMC culture with coronavirus spike peptide pools or control peptides (ViraFEST assay). The sequenced material came from CD4+ T cells from blood, cultured in vitro. The chain is built from TRBV28 and TRBJ1-6, with TRBD1 as a possible D gene (6 bases). The clonotype originates from a human donor who had recovered from COVID-19. Here the CDR3 reads CASSLATGHYNSPLHF. The CDR3 coding sequence is TGTGCCAGCAGTTTAGCCACGGGACACTATAATTCACCCCTCCACTTT.